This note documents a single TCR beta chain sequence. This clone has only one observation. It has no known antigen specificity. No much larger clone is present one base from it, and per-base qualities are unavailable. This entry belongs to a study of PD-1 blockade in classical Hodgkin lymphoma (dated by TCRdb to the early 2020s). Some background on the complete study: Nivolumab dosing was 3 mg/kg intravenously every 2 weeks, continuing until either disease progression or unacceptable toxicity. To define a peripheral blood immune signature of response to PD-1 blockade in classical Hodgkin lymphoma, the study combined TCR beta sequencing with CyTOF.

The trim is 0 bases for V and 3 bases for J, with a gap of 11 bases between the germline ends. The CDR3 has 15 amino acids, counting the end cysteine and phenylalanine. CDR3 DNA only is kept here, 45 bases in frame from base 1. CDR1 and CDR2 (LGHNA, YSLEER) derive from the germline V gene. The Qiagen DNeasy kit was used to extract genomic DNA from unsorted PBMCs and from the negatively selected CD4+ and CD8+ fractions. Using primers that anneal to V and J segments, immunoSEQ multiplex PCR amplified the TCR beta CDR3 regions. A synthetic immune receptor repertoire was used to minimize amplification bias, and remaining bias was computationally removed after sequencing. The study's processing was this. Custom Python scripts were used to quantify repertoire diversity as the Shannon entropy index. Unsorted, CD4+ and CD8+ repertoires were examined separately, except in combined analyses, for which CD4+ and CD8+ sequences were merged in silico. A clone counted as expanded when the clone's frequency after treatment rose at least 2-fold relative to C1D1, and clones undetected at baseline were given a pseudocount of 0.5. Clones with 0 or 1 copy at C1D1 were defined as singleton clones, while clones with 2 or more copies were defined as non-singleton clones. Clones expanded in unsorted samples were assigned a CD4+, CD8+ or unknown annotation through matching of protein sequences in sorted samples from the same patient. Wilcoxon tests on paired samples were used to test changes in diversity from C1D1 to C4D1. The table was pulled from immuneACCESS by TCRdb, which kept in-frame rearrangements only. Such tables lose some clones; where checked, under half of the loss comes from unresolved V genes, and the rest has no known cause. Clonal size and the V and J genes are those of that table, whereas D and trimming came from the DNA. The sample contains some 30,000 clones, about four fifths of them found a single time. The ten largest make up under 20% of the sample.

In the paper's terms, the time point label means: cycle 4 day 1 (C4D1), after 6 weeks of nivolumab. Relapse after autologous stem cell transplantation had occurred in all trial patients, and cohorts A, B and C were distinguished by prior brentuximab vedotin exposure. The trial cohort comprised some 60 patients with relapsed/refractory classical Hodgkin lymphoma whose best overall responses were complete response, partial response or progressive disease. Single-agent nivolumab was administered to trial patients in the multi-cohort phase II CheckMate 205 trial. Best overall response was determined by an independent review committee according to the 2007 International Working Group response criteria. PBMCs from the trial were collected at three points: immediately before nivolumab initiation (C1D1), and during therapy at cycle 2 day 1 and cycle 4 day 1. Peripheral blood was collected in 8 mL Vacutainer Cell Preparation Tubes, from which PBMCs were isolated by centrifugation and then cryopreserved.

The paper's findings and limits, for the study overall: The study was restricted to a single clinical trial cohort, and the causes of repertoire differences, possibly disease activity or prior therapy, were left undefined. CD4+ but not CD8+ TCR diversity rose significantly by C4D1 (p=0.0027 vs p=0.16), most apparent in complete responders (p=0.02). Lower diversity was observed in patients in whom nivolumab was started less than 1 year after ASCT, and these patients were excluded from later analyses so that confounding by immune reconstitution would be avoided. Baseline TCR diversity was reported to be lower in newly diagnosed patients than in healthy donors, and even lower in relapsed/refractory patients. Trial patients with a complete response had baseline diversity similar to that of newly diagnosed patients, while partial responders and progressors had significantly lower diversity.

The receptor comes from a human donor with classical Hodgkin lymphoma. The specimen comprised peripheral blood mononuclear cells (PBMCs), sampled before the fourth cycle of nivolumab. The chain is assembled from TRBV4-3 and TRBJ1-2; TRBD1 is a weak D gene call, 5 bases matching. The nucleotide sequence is TGCGCCAGCAGCCAAGAGGCAGGGTCGGACTATGGCTACACCTTC. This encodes CASSQEAGSDYGYTF.